The clone carrying this T cell receptor (beta chain) was counted ten times or more. Via MiXCR, TCRdb re-called the 5' RACE reads, giving one row per CDR3 protein. This table has under 800,000 distinct CDR3 sequences, 21% appearing once. This record comes from a study of identical twins. CDR1 is SGDLS and CDR2 is YYNGEE in the germline V gene. V was cut by 3 bases and J by 5 bases, with 18 bases left in between. The CDR3 sequence is 16 residues long. These data were also reused for a study on T cells expressing NK-cell markers. From that paper: Four of the donors also had these clonotypes leading their CD3+CD56-NKG2C+ fraction.

V usage is TRBV9 and J usage is TRBJ2-1; weak D call: TRBD2 (6 bases). Sequenced sample: PBMCs. The TCR comes from a woman under 30 in good health. The DNA for the CDR3 is TGTGCCAGCAGCGCCCTCCCCTCGACTAGAAACAATGAGCAGTTCTTC. As protein: CASSALPSTRNNEQFF.